The 27 T cell receptor beta chains below were found in one sample sequenced in a study of blood T cell repertoires in COVID-19. Sequencing was performed with immunoSEQ multiplex PCR; in TCRdb, only in-frame clones are kept and a portion is missing. The data contain 160,000 or so clones, around 75% of them seen just once; the ten biggest clones take up about 15%. Sequencing input: peripheral blood. The receptors were sampled from a woman of 80 years or more with acute or convalescent COVID-19.

The rearrangement links TRBV11-2 to TRBJ1-5; no firm D call. From germline, CDR1 is SGHAT and CDR2 FQNNGV. The CDR3 is 13 amino acids. With 5 bases removed from V and 3 bases from J, the gap between germline ends came to 8 bases. The DNA for the CDR3 is TGTGCCAGCAGCCCCGACAACAATCAGCCCCAGCATTTT. Translation: CASSPDNNQPQHF.

The gene calls are TRBV5-1 and TRBJ2-7; the D gene is possibly TRBD1 (6 bases). CDR1 SGHRS and CDR2 YFSETQ come from the germline V gene. V lost 0 bases and J 2 bases, leaving 15 bases between the germline ends. The CDR3 is 16 residues long. The CDR3: CASSLGRQDNTYEQYF. The CDR3 DNA reads as TGCGCCAGCAGCTTGGGACGACAGGATAATACCTACGAGCAGTACTTC.

The gene calls are TRBV6-5 and TRBJ1-1; 7 bases line up with TRBD1. The germline gives CDR1 MNHEY, CDR2 SVGAGI. This CDR3 is built from 15 residues. With V trimmed by 0 bases and J by 1 base, 2 bases remained unmatched. CDR3 sequence reads: CASSYSWTGNTEAFF. The CDR3 DNA is TGTGCCAGCAGTTACTCGTGGACAGGGAACACTGAAGCTTTCTTT.

The chain recombines TRBV5-1 with TRBJ2-7; 9 bases fit TRBD1. The CDR3 has 14 residues. Trimming at V came to 6 bases and at J to 6 bases, leaving 10 bases not matched to a gene. Germline CDR1 is SGHRS and CDR2 is YFSETQ. DNA of the CDR3: TGCGCCAGCAAAACCGGGACAGGGCTCGGCGAGCAGTACTTC. Translating gives CASKTGTGLGEQYF.

This clone occurred once. The V and J genes are TRBV28 and TRBJ2-5; 9 nucleotides align to TRBD2. The length of the CDR3 is 15 residues. V dropped 5 bases and J dropped 4; count of bases not matched to a gene: 8. The germline gives CDR1 MDHEN, CDR2 SYDVKM. CDR3 protein: CASSPYSGGGETQYF. In DNA form, the CDR3 reads TGTGCCAGCAGTCCCTATAGCGGGGGAGGAGAGACCCAGTACTTC.

The chain carries TRBV6-2 or TRBV6-3 and TRBJ2-2, with 11 bases aligning to TRBD2. Trimming at V came to 3 bases and at J to 3 bases, leaving 6 bases not matched to a gene. Germline-derived CDR1 and CDR2 are MNHEY and SVGEGT. CDR3 length: 17 amino acids. The CDR3 sequence is CASSYGGTSGHTGELFF. CDR3 DNA: TGTGCCAGCAGTTATGGTGGGACTAGCGGACACACCGGGGAGCTGTTTTTT.

The CDR3, as DNA: TGTGCCAGCAGTTCCGGACAGTCGCGGGGCTACACCTTC. It yields the protein CASSSGQSRGYTF. The chain couples TRBV27 to TRBJ1-2; TRBD1 is a possible D gene (6 bases). The length of the CDR3 is 13 residues. Looked up from germline, CDR1 is MNHEY and CDR2 is SMNVEV (reference sequence). The ends were cut back, 4 bases at V and 8 bases at J, with 14 bases in the middle.

The table lists this clone with a count of one. The chain employs TRBV12-5 and TRBJ1-5; D may be TRBD1 (5 bases). CDR3 length equals 18 residues. V was clipped by 4 bases and J by 2 bases, with 21 bases between them. Germline values: CDR1 LGHNT, CDR2 FRNRAP. The CDR3 spells CASGSSPGGRRGNQPQHF. The DNA for the CDR3 is TGTGCTAGTGGTTCCTCGCCGGGGGGAAGACGGGGCAATCAGCCCCAGCATTTT.

The chain is built from TRBV24-1 and TRBJ1-4; TRBD1 agrees at 10 bases. The CDR3 covers 15 residues. Per germline, CDR1 KGHDR and CDR2 SFDVKD. Trimming cost V 4 bases and J 8 bases; bases outside gene matches: 6. The CDR3: CATSDVGTGAEKLFF. The DNA for the CDR3 is TGTGCCACCAGTGACGTAGGGACAGGGGCCGAAAAACTGTTTTTT.

This chain joins TRBV2 and TRBJ1-6; TRBD1 matches 7 bases. V lost 5 bases to trimming and J lost 14 bases; unmatched junction nucleotides: 21. From germline, CDR1 is SNHLY and CDR2 FYNNEI. This CDR3 is 17 amino acids long. The CDR3 here is CASSPTTGTGDFWSLHF. The CDR3, as DNA: TGTGCCAGCAGTCCCACGACAGGGACCGGCGATTTTTGGTCCCTCCACTTT. The full variable domain, rest sourced from reference TRBV2 and TRBJ1-6, is EPEVTQTPSHQVTQMGQEVILRCVPISNHLYFYWYRQILGQKVEFLVSFYNNEISEKSEIFDDQFSVERPDGSNFTLKIRSTKLEDSAMYFCASSPTTGTGDFWSLHFGNGTRLTVT.

This sequence joins TRBV7-9 and TRBJ2-1; 7 nucleotides align to TRBD2. In germline, CDR1 is SEHNR, CDR2 FQNEAQ (reference sequence). V was clipped by 3 bases and J by 6 bases; unmatched bases: 8. This CDR3 is 15 amino acids long. The CDR3 spells CASSFGAGTANEQFF. In nucleotides, the CDR3 is TGTGCCAGCAGCTTCGGAGCGGGAACGGCCAATGAGCAGTTCTTC. The whole variable domain, remainder taken from reference TRBV7-9 and TRBJ2-1, is DTGVSQNPRHKITKRGQNVTFRCDPISEHNRLYWYRQTLGQGPEFLTYFQNEAQLEKSRLLSDRFSAERPKGSFSTLEIQRTEQGDSAMYLCASSFGAGTANEQFFGPGTRLTVL.

This clone occurred a few times. The chain recombines TRBV9 with TRBJ2-3; D may be TRBD2 (5 bases). V shed 0 bases and J shed 6 bases, with 14 bases lying between them. CDR3 length: 15 amino acids. Germline loops: CDR1 SGDLS, CDR2 YYNGEE. The CDR3 region is CASSVVSGLGDTQYF. The CDR3 DNA reads as TGTGCCAGCAGCGTAGTCAGCGGTTTAGGGGATACGCAGTATTTT.

V usage is TRBV7-9 and J usage is TRBJ1-4; 8 bases align to TRBD1. V lost 3 bases, J lost 6 bases, and 6 bases stayed unmatched. Germline CDR1 and CDR2: SEHNR and FQNEAQ (reference sequence). CDR3 length equals 15 residues. The CDR3: CASSFGQGADEKLFF. The CDR3 DNA reads as TGTGCCAGCAGCTTTGGCCAGGGGGCCGATGAAAAACTGTTTTTT.

The V call is TRBV7-3, the J call TRBJ2-2; weak D call: TRBD2 (5 bases). Trimming took 5 bases from V and 2 from J, leaving 12 bases between them. The CDR3 totals 15 residues. Germline V gene sequence: CDR1 SGHTA, CDR2 FQGTGA. The CDR3 is CASSLRGLNTGELFF. CDR3 nucleotide sequence: TGTGCCAGCAGCCTTCGGGGATTAAACACCGGGGAGCTGTTTTTT.

The chain joins TRBV28 to TRBJ2-1; 10 bases agree with TRBD1. Germline CDR1 reads MDHEN; CDR2 reads SYDVKM. CDR3 size: 16 residues. J lost 7 bases, V lost 2 bases, and 8 bases had no gene match. In DNA, the CDR3 is TGTGCCAGCAGTTTAAGTTCGGGACAGGGGAGGAATGAGCAGTTCTTC. This translates into CASSLSSGQGRNEQFF.

The V and J genes are TRBV19 and TRBJ1-1, with a weak D call TRBD1 (6 bases). Germline assignment: CDR1 LNHDA and CDR2 SQIVND (reference sequence). The ends were cut back, 3 bases at V and 5 bases at J, with 10 bases in the middle. This CDR3 comprises 13 residues. The CDR3 protein is CASSMGRGTEAFF. CDR3 in DNA: TGTGCCAGTAGTATGGGCAGGGGAACTGAAGCTTTCTTT.

V gene TRBV12-3 or TRBV12-4 combines with J gene TRBJ1-5; D call uncertain. The CDR3 sequence is 13 residues long. V shed 6 bases and J shed 6 bases, with 12 bases lying between them. CDR3 DNA: TGTGCCAGCAGATCCCGGGAGGGTCAGCCCCAGCATTTT. Translation: CASRSREGQPQHF.

The J gene is TRBJ2-2, the V gene TRBV5-1; 7 nucleotides align to TRBD1. V lost 4 bases to trimming and J lost 0 bases; unmatched junction nucleotides: 9. CDR1 and CDR2 from the germline V gene are SGHRS and YFSETQ. CDR3 length: 17 amino acids. CDR3 DNA sequence: TGCGCCAGCAGCCCAATCGCCGGGACAGCGAACACCGGGGAGCTGTTTTTT. Translated: CASSPIAGTANTGELFF.

This clone was picked up one time. Germline and junction disagree at one end, which may indicate a read error. This sequence joins TRBV6-5 and TRBJ1-5; 8 bases align to TRBD1. Germline CDR1 MNHEY, CDR2 SVGAGI. The CDR3 runs to 14 residues. CDR3 amino acids: CASRGQASNQPQHF. DNA for the CDR3: TGTGCCAGCAGGGGACAGGCTAGCAACCAGCCCCAGCATTTT.

V and J are TRBV6-5 and TRBJ2-7, with 8 bases identical to TRBD1. V shed 6 bases, J shed 7 bases, and the junction held 8 bases outside the gene matches. The CDR3 extends over 13 amino acids. Germline assignment: CDR1 MNHEY and CDR2 SVGAGI. The CDR3 DNA follows: TGTGCCAGCAGCCTAACAGGGGGGAGAGAGCAGTACTTC. This codes for CASSLTGGREQYF.

J is TRBJ2-6 and V is TRBV18; perhaps TRBD1 as D (5 bases). Germline assignment: CDR1 KGHSH and CDR2 LQKENI. The CDR3 length is 15 residues. Trimming left V 5 bases short and J 1 base short, with 9 bases between. As DNA, the CDR3 is TGTGCCAGCTCAGCTCAGGGATCTGGGGCCAACGTCCTGACTTTC. This gives the protein CASSAQGSGANVLTF.

The chain is built from TRBV6-1 and TRBJ1-2; no definite D call. The CDR3 extends over 16 amino acids. Germline V CDR1 and CDR2: MNHNS, SASEGT. The germline V and J ends were trimmed by 0 bases and 0 bases, with 11 bases remaining between them. The CDR3 DNA is TGTGCCAGCAGTGAAGCCGAGACAATTCCTAACTATGGCTACACCTTC. The encoded protein is CASSEAETIPNYGYTF.

This clone was detected only once. The junction differs from germline at one of its ends, possibly a read error. J is TRBJ2-1 and V is TRBV2; maybe TRBD2 (6 bases). The CDR3 loop spans 14 amino acids. Germline V gives CDR1 SNHLY, CDR2 FYNNEI. CDR3 DNA sequence: TGTGCCAGCAGTCGGGAGTCCGACACCCCCGAGCAATTCTTC. Amino acid sequence: CASSRESDTPEQFF.

The J gene is TRBJ1-3, the V gene TRBV28; D possibly corresponds to TRBD1 (5 bases). The CDR3 spans 13 residues. Looked up from germline, CDR1 is MDHEN and CDR2 is SYDVKM. The V end lost 3 bases, the J end lost 8 bases, and 11 bases lay between the germline ends. The CDR3 region has the DNA TGTGCCAGCAGTTTTCAGGGCCCGTACACCATATATTTT. It yields the protein CASSFQGPYTIYF.

This clone was counted a few times. This chain connects TRBV29-1 to TRBJ2-5; 9 bases agree with TRBD1. J was trimmed by 5 bases and V by 7 bases; bases with no gene match: 8. Germline assignment: CDR1 SQVTM and CDR2 ANQGSEA. The CDR3 extends over 13 amino acids. The CDR3 region has the DNA TGCAGCGCCAAACAGGGGGCCGTGGAGACCCAGTACTTC. This encodes CSAKQGAVETQYF.

This rearrangement joins TRBV27 to TRBJ1-1; 11 nucleotides match TRBD1. The CDR3 is 15 residues long. Germline CDR1 is MNHEY and CDR2 is SMNVEV (reference sequence). V lost 6 bases and J lost 1; bases outside the gene matches: 4. This chain's CDR3 is CASRGTGGRNTEAFF. As DNA, the CDR3 is TGTGCCAGCAGGGGGACAGGGGGAAGGAACACTGAAGCTTTCTTT.

This chain joins TRBV4-1 and TRBJ2-7, with TRBD2 as a possible D gene (5 bases). The CDR3 is 14 amino acids. Germline assignment: CDR1 MGHRA and CDR2 YSYEKL. The ends were cut back, 1 base at V and 6 bases at J, with 13 bases in the middle. The CDR3 sequence: CASSQGGNVLEQYF. The CDR3 DNA sequence: TGCGCCAGCAGCCAAGGAGGGAATGTCCTCGAGCAGTACTTC.